This T cell receptor beta chain was documented in a study of Ad26.COV2.S vaccination and SARS-CoV-2 variants. Study-wide results and limits: In vaccinated individuals, spike-specific CD8+ and CD4+ T cell responses reportedly displayed substantial breadth. Vaccine recipients posted higher spike-specific TCR breadth than their placebo counterparts.

The germline V gene encodes CDR1 LNHNV and CDR2 YYDKDF (reference sequence). Deletions cut 3 bases from V and 4 bases from J, with 19 bases between. CDR3 size: 16 residues. On this clone itself: The antigen remains unidentified.

Sequenced by immunoSEQ multiplex PCR; TCRdb stores in-frame clones only, minus some. The repertoire includes about 350,000 clones, 92% of them detected once, and under 4% sits in the top ten. V gene TRBV15 combines with J gene TRBJ2-7, with D unclear. The origin of this receptor is a human donor who had recovered from COVID-19. This specimen consisted of peripheral blood, obtained after recovery from COVID-19. CDR3: CATSSRVNSAAYEQYF. Here the CDR3 DNA reads TGTGCCACCAGCAGCCGGGTTAATTCAGCTGCTTACGAGCAGTACTTC. The complete variable domain, with remaining parts taken from reference TRBV15 and TRBJ2-7, reads DAMVIQNPRYQVTQFGKPVTLSCSQTLNHNVMYWYQQKSSQAPKLLFHYYDKDFNNEADTPDNFQSRRPNTSFCFLDIRSPGLGDTAMYLCATSSRVNSAAYEQYFGPGTRLTVT.